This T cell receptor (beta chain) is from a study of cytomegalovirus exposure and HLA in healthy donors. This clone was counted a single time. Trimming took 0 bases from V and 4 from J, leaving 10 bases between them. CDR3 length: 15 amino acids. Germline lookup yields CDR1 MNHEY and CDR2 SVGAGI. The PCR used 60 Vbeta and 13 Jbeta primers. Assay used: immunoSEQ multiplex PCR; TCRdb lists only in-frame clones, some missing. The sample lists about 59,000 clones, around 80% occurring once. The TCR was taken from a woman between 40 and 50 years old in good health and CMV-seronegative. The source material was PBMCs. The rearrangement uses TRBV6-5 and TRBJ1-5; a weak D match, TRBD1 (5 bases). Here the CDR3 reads CASSYSQGENQPQHF. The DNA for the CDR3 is TGTGCCAGCAGTTACTCGCAGGGTGAGAATCAGCCCCAGCATTTT.